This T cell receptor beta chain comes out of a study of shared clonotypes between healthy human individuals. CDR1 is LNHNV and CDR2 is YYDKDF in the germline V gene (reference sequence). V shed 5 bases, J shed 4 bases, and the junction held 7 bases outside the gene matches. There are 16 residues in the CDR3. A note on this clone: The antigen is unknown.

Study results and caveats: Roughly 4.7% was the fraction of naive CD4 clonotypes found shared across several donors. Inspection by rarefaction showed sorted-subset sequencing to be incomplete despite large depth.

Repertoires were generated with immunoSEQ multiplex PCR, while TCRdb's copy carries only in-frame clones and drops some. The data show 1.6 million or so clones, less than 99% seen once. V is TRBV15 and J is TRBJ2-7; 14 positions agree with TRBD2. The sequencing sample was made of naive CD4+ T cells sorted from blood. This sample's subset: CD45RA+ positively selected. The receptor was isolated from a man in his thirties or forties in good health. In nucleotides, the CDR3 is TGTGCCACCAGCGGAGGGACTAGCGGGAGACAGTACGAGCAGTACTTC. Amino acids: CATSGGTSGRQYEQYF. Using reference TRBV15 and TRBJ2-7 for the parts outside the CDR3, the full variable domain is DAMVIQNPRYQVTQFGKPVTLSCSQTLNHNVMYWYQQKSSQAPKLLFHYYDKDFNNEADTPDNFQSRRPNTSFCFLDIRSPGLGDTAMYLCATSGGTSGRQYEQYFGPGTRLTVT.